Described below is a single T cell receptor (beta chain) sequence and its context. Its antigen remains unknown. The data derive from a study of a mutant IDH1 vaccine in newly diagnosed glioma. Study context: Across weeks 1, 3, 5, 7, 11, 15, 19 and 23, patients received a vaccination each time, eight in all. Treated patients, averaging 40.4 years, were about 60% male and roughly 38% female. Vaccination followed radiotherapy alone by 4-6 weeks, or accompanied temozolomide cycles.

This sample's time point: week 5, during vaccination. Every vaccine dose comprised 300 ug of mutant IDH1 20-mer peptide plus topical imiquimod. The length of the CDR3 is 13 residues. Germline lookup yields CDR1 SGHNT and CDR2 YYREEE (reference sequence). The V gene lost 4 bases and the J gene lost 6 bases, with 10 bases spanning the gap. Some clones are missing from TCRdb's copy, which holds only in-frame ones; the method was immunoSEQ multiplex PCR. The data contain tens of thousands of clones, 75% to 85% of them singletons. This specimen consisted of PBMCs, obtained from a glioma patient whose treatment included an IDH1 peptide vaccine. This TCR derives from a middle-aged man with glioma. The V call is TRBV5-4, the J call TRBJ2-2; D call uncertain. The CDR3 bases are TGTGCCAGCAGCGTAGATAGTCCCGGGGAGCTGTTTTTT. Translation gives CASSVDSPGELFF.